The T cell receptor beta chain under discussion was sequenced for a study of T cells in Graves' hyperthyroidism and ophthalmopathy. There are many counts of this clonotype. TCR beta CDR3 regions were amplified from RNA transcripts. HTBI primers drove first-round RT-PCR of the TCR CDR3. TCRdb independently ran MiXCR on the multiplex PCR reads; one entry per CDR3 protein. Of some 720,000 distinct CDR3 sequences in the sample, roughly 17% were seen once. Germline CDR1 SNHLY, CDR2 FYNNEI. Trimming shortened V by 3 bases and J by 1 base, and 15 bases separated the two germline ends. This CDR3 is 16 amino acids long.

Specimen: blood. The chain couples TRBV2 to TRBJ1-1; no firm D call. This TCR derives from a man aged 18 to 29 with Graves' hyperthyroidism. The CDR3 protein is CASSERWVQWNTEAFF. CDR3 sequence (DNA): TGTGCCAGCAGTGAGAGGTGGGTACAGTGGAACACTGAAGCTTTCTTT.